This TCR beta chain was recorded in a study of blood T cell repertoires in COVID-19. The table came from immunoSEQ multiplex PCR; TCRdb's copy has only in-frame clones and leaves some out. The table lists 200,000 to 250,000 clones, roughly nine tenths of them singletons. V was trimmed by 3 bases and J by 1 base, leaving 8 bases between them. The germline V gene encodes CDR1 LGHDT and CDR2 YNNKEL (reference sequence). CDR3 size: 14 residues. Sequencing used PBMCs or T cells enriched from blood (not recorded which). The source of this sequence is a woman in her forties or fifties in a cohort exposed to, infected with or recovered from COVID-19 (not recorded which). V usage is TRBV3-1 (or the pseudogene TRBV3-2) and J usage is TRBJ2-3; D possibly corresponds to TRBD2 (5 bases). CDR3 bases: TGTGCCAGCAGCCATGGACTTGGCACAGATACGCAGTATTTT. This gives the protein CASSHGLGTDTQYF.